This TCR beta chain came from a study of blood T cell repertoires in COVID-19. Study-wide context: Material from acute and convalescent COVID-19 was sourced from the United States, Italy and Spain. Sources were T cells, B-cell-depleted T cells, or PBMCs; the material itself was cDNA or gDNA.

The CDR3 loop spans 14 amino acids. The V gene lost 1 base and the J gene lost 6 bases, with 13 bases spanning the gap. Germline V gives CDR1 SGHNT, CDR2 YENEEA. In the original workflow: Reference gene primer amplification gave estimated nucleated cell counts. The data were produced by immunoSEQ multiplex PCR, yet TCRdb's version contains in-frame clones alone and is incomplete. V and J calls plus clone size are reproduced from that table; the DNA served to infer D and trimming. The sample includes tens of thousands of clones, roughly nine tenths seen only once; the top ten take around 15%. This sequence originates from a male donor with acute or convalescent COVID-19. The chain is built from TRBV11-3 and TRBJ2-7; D might be TRBD2 (6 bases). The sample comprised peripheral blood. DNA of the CDR3: TGTGCCAGCAGCTTAGGTGGAGGGGAAGGCGAGCAGTACTTC. Amino acid sequence: CASSLGGGEGEQYF.